This T cell receptor (beta chain) stems from a study of shared clonotypes between healthy human individuals. Study-wide context: Three CD4 naive, three CD4 memory, two CD8 naive and one CD8 memory plate were used per donor.

Study outcomes and limitations: In general, naive subsets displayed greater estimated richness than memory subsets did. Genetic and exposure-history diversity was limited by the small donor number.

Trimming shortened V by 6 bases and J by 8 bases, and 17 bases separated the two germline ends. This CDR3 spans 14 amino acids. CDR1 MDHEN and CDR2 SYDVKM come from the germline V gene. Genomic DNA (from each subset) was split evenly across several immunoSEQ plates. Measured with immunoSEQ multiplex PCR; TCRdb has only the in-frame clones, and not every one. The data show about 2.1 million clones, 80% to 95% seen once. Terminally differentiated effector memory CD45RA+ cells were excluded by CCR7 positive selection of CD45RO-negative cells. On this clone itself: Its antigen is undetermined.

The sequenced sample consisted of naive CD8+ T cells from PBMCs. The receptor's source is a man younger than 30 in good health. Some clones in this sample may be carry-over from other donors' samples. V usage is TRBV28 and J usage is TRBJ2-1; D might be TRBD1 (6 bases). CDR3 in DNA: TGTGCCAGCAGACGAAAACAGGGTTTACATGAGCAGTTCTTC. Its protein product is CASRRKQGLHEQFF.